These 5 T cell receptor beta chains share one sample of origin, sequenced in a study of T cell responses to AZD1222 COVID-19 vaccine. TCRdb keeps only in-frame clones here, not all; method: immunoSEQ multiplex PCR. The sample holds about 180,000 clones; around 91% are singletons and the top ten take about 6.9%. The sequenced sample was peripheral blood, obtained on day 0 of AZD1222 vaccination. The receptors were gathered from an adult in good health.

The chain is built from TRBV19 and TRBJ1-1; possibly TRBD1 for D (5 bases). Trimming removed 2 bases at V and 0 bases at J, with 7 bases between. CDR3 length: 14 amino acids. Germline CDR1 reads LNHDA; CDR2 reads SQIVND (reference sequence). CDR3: CASSIRGMNTEAFF. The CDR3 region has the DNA TGTGCCAGTAGTATACGGGGCATGAACACTGAAGCTTTCTTT.

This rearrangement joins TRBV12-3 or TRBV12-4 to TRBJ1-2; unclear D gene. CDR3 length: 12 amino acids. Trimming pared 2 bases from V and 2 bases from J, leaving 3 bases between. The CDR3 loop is CASSLNNYGYTF. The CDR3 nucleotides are TGTGCCAGCAGTTTAAACAACTATGGCTACACCTTC.

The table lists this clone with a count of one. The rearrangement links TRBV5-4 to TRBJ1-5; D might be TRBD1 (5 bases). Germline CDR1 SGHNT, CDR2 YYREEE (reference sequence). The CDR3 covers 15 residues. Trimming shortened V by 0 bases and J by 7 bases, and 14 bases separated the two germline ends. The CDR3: CASSLDTGLNQPQHF. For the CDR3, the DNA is TGTGCCAGCAGCTTGGATACGGGACTCAACCAGCCCCAGCATTTT. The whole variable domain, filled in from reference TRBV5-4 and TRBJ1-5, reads ETGVTQSPTHLIKTRGQQVTLRCSSQSGHNTVSWYQQALGQGPQFIFQYYREEENGRGNFPPRFSGLQFPNYSSELNVNALELDDSALYLCASSLDTGLNQPQHFGDGTRLSIL.

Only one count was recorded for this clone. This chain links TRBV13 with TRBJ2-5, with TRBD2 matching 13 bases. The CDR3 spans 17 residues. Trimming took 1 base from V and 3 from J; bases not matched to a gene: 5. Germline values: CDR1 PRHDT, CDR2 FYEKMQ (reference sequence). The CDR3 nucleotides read TGTGCCAGCAGCTTAGTGGGACTAGCGGGGATAGAAGAGACCCAGTACTTC. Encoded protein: CASSLVGLAGIEETQYF.

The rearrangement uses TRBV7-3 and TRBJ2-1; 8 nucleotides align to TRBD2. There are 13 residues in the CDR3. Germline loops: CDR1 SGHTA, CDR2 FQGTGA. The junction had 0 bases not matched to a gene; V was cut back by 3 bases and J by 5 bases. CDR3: CASSLGLDNEQFF. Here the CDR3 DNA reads TGTGCCAGCAGCTTGGGACTAGACAATGAGCAGTTCTTC.